What follows are 19 T cell receptor beta chains derived from one specimen sequenced in a study of CD8 T cells in Susac syndrome. When the RNA was reverse transcribed, random hexamers were used with an input of roughly 0.45 to 1 ug. Via MiXCR, TCRdb re-called the immunoSEQ multiplex PCR reads, giving one row per CDR3 protein. This sample has 150,000 to 200,000 distinct CDR3 sequences; roughly 94% occur once, and the top ten carry roughly 0.099%. The specimen was CD4+ T cells from PBMCs. These receptors were obtained from a human donor with multiple sclerosis.

The chain has TRBV20-1 and TRBJ1-1; 8 nucleotides agree with TRBD1. Trimming took 7 bases from V and 5 from J; bases not matched to a gene: 12. CDR1 DFQATT and CDR2 SNEGSKA come from the germline V gene (reference sequence). This CDR3 has 14 amino acids. CDR3 nucleotides: TGCAGTGTTCTAGGACAGGGAGGGAAAACTGAAGCTTTCTTT. The encoded protein is CSVLGQGGKTEAFF.

The genes are TRBV2 and TRBJ1-2, with TRBD1 matching over 7 bases. This CDR3 has 12 amino acids. Germline-derived CDR1 and CDR2 are SNHLY and FYNNEI. V dropped 6 bases and J dropped 10; count of bases not matched to a gene: 8. This CDR3 reads CASSDRQGDYTF. The CDR3 DNA sequence: TGTGCCAGCAGCGACCGACAGGGTGACTACACCTTC.

The rearrangement uses TRBV9 and TRBJ2-3; the match to TRBD2 covers 10 bases. CDR3 length: 15 amino acids. Trimming removed 3 bases from V and 2 bases from J; junction bases left unmatched: 3. The V gene's germline CDR1 is SGDLS and CDR2 YYNGEE. CDR3 nucleotide sequence: TGTGCCAGCAGCGCCACTAGCGGGGTCACAGATACGCAGTATTTT. It codes for CASSATSGVTDTQYF. Full variable domain (remainder filled in from reference TRBV9 and TRBJ2-3): DSGVTQTPKHLITATGQRVTLRCSPRSGDLSVYWYQQSLDQGLQFLIQYYNGEERAKGNILERFSAQQFPDLHSELNLSSLELGDSALYFCASSATSGVTDTQYFGPGTRLTVL.

This chain links TRBV29-1 with TRBJ1-2, with D maybe TRBD1 (6 bases). Germline V gives CDR1 SQVTM, CDR2 ANQGSEA. This CDR3 spans 14 amino acids. V lost 3 bases, J lost 1 base, and 12 bases lay in between. The CDR3, as DNA: TGCAGCGTTGACCAGGACAGCCTTAACTATGGCTACACCTTC. Protein sequence: CSVDQDSLNYGYTF.

V is TRBV6-5 and J is TRBJ2-3; D possibly corresponds to TRBD2 (6 bases). This CDR3 is built from 13 residues. The V gene lost 5 bases and the J gene lost 2 bases, with 8 bases spanning the gap. In germline, CDR1 is MNHEY, CDR2 SVGAGI. The CDR3 protein is CASSAGITDTQYF. The CDR3 DNA sequence: TGTGCCAGCAGTGCGGGAATCACAGATACGCAGTATTTT.

This clonotype came up once. The chain links TRBV6-1 to TRBJ1-1; tentatively, D is TRBD1 (5 bases). Between the trimmed V and J ends, which lost 4 bases and 5 bases, there was a span of 11 bases. Germline loops: CDR1 MNHNS, CDR2 SASEGT. CDR3 length: 13 amino acids. The CDR3 region is CASSVPGRTEAFF. The CDR3 nucleotides are TGTGCCAGCAGTGTTCCAGGGCGGACTGAAGCTTTCTTT.

The rearrangement links TRBV5-1 to TRBJ2-3; possibly TRBD1 or TRBD2 for D (5 bases each). This CDR3 comprises 17 residues. With 1 base removed from V and 4 bases from J, the gap between germline ends came to 19 bases. CDR1 and CDR2 from the germline V gene are SGHRS and YFSETQ. In DNA, the CDR3 is TGCGCCAGCAGCTTGCGGCCACACGGGACCGGTTCAGATACGCAGTATTTT. The encoded protein is CASSLRPHGTGSDTQYF.

The chain recombines TRBV20-1 with TRBJ1-2; D uncertain. Trimming took 6 bases from V and 1 from J, leaving 15 bases between them. The CDR3 totals 14 residues. The germline V gene encodes CDR1 DFQATT and CDR2 SNEGSKA (reference sequence). CDR3 in amino acids: CSAKPWEVNYGYTF. CDR3 nucleotides: TGCAGTGCCAAACCATGGGAGGTTAACTATGGCTACACCTTC.

This rearrangement joins TRBV25-1 to TRBJ2-7; D perhaps matches TRBD1 (6 bases). Germline CDR1 and CDR2: MGHDK and SYGVNS. Deletions cut 4 bases from V and 7 bases from J, with 20 bases between. This CDR3 is built from 15 residues. CDR3 nucleotides: TGTGCCAGCAGTGCCACCGGGACACTAACTTTGGAGCAGTACTTC. Its protein is CASSATGTLTLEQYF.

This clonotype was observed once. J is TRBJ2-2 and V is TRBV5-6, with TRBD1 identical over 7 bases. Germline V lookup: CDR1 SGHDT, CDR2 YYEEEE. V was pared by 5 bases and J by 5 bases, with 9 bases of the junction left unmatched. The CDR3 consists of 15 residues. The CDR3: CASRYRGRDTGELFF. In nucleotides, the CDR3 is TGTGCCAGCAGATACAGGGGTCGAGATACCGGGGAGCTGTTTTTT.

The CDR3 DNA follows: TGTGCCAGCAGCTTGGACGGCAGGGGGCGAAGTGAAAAACTGTTTTTT. Its translation is CASSLDGRGRSEKLFF. This chain connects TRBV5-8 to TRBJ1-4, with 8 bases matching TRBD1. This CDR3 spans 16 amino acids. Germline lookup yields CDR1 SGHTS and CDR2 YDEGEE. With V trimmed by 0 bases and J by 7 bases, 8 bases remained unmatched. Combining the CDR3 with reference TRBV5-8 and TRBJ1-4 gives the whole variable domain EAGVTQSPTHLIKTRGQQATLRCSPISGHTSVYWYQQALGLGLQFLLWYDEGEERNRGNFPPRFSGRQFPNYSSELNVNALELEDSALYLCASSLDGRGRSEKLFFGSGTQLSVL.

J is TRBJ2-1 and V is TRBV24-1, with 8 bases that match TRBD1. Germline-derived CDR1 and CDR2 are KGHDR and SFDVKD. The CDR3 sequence is 14 residues long. The V segment lost 5 bases and the J segment 6 bases; nucleotides outside the gene matches: 5. CDR3: CATSAVTGVNEQFF. The CDR3 region has the DNA TGTGCCACCAGTGCTGTGACAGGGGTCAATGAGCAGTTCTTC.

This clonotype was detected once. CDR3 loop: CASFVASGANVLTF. CDR3 bases: TGTGCCAGCTTTGTGGCCTCTGGGGCCAACGTCCTGACTTTC. The chain has TRBV7-9 and TRBJ2-6; D gene ambiguous. The CDR3 covers 14 residues. Germline V gives CDR1 SEHNR, CDR2 FQNEAQ (reference sequence). V lost 8 bases and J 0 bases, leaving 8 bases between the germline ends.

The chain has TRBV18 and TRBJ2-2; D possibly corresponds to TRBD2 (5 bases). The CDR3 length is 14 residues. The V and J ends lost 2 bases and 3 bases respectively, with 7 bases between them. Germline lookup yields CDR1 KGHSH and CDR2 LQKENI. CDR3: CASSPSGDTGELFF. For the CDR3, the DNA is TGTGCCAGCTCACCATCCGGGGACACCGGGGAGCTGTTTTTT.

The rearrangement links TRBV23-1 to TRBJ1-3; D remains unclear. TRBV23-1 falls under the ORF class, with uncertain function. The CDR3 is 15 residues long. V gave up 3 bases and J gave up 12 bases, with 21 bases separating them. CDR3 loop: CASSHPGIDLDGIYF. The CDR3 DNA reads as TGCGCCAGCAGTCACCCCGGAATCGACCTCGATGGCATATATTTT.

The CDR3 reads CASSNQFSYEQYF. CDR3 in DNA: TGTGCCAGCTCAAACCAGTTCTCCTACGAGCAGTACTTC. V is TRBV18 and J is TRBJ2-7, with D hard to call. In germline, CDR1 is KGHSH, CDR2 LQKENI. Between the trimmed V and J ends, which lost 5 bases and 0 bases, there was a span of 8 bases. CDR3 length: 13 residues.

V and J are TRBV7-9 and TRBJ2-5, with TRBD1 matching 8 bases. With 5 bases clipped from V and 2 bases from J, the junction kept 4 bases outside the gene matches. The CDR3 covers 14 residues. Germline-derived CDR1 and CDR2 are SEHNR and FQNEAQ (reference sequence). DNA for the CDR3: TGTGCCAGCAGCCCCGGACAGGGACAAGAGACCCAGTACTTC. It is translated as CASSPGQGQETQYF.

This sequence joins TRBV11-2 and TRBJ1-1, with a weak D call TRBD1 (5 bases). The V and J ends lost 5 bases and 6 bases respectively, with 10 bases between them. CDR1 and CDR2 from the germline V gene are SGHAT and FQNNGV. The CDR3 has 12 amino acids. The CDR3 DNA is TGTGCCAGCAGCGACCAGGGAGCTGAAGCTTTCTTT. Protein product: CASSDQGAEAFF.

The chain carries TRBV5-1 and TRBJ2-1; TRBD1 is a possible D gene (6 bases). Germline CDR1 is SGHRS and CDR2 is YFSETQ. Trimming cost V 2 bases and J 0 bases, with 9 bases left between them. The CDR3 is made up of 15 amino acids. The CDR3 region has the DNA TGCGCCAGCAGCTTTAGGGGGAGCTCCTACAATGAGCAGTTCTTC. Its protein product is CASSFRGSSYNEQFF.